The T cell receptor (beta chain) under discussion was sequenced for a study of T cell repertoires in cytomegalovirus infection. Across the whole study: Indications of both CMV infection and matching HLA type were provided by public TCR beta signatures.

Each CDR3 protein is one row after TCRdb ran MiXCR on the reads. The sample lists 680,000 or so distinct CDR3 sequences; roughly 30% were seen once. The CDR3 is 14 residues long. Trimming pared 2 bases from V and 5 bases from J, leaving 13 bases between. The germline gives CDR1 SGHRS, CDR2 YFSETQ. In regard to this clonotype: Antigen: not known.

Overall study results and limits: The ex vivo response was dominated by HLA-C-restricted CMV-specific TCR beta clonotypes.

The starting material was cultured PBMCs, obtained from culture after CMV antigen stimulation. The receptor was derived from a human donor in good health (CMV status not recorded). Some clones in this sample may be carry-over from other donors' samples. This chain joins TRBV5-1 and TRBJ1-1; D perhaps matches TRBD1 (5 bases). CDR3 sequence reads: CASSFGDSLTEAFF. CDR3 bases: TGCGCCAGCAGCTTCGGAGACAGTTTAACTGAAGCTTTCTTT.